The 4 T cell receptor beta chains listed next were all sequenced from one sample in a study of T cell responses to AZD1222 COVID-19 vaccine. Data came from immunoSEQ multiplex PCR; TCRdb stores just in-frame clones and leaves some out. This repertoire shows roughly 140,000 clones, 85% to 95% found once; its top ten account for approximately 2%. Sequenced material: peripheral blood, taken on day 0 of AZD1222 vaccination. All receptors come from an adult in good health.

The chain is built from TRBV5-5 and TRBJ1-1; TRBD1 matches at 8 bases. Germline assignment: CDR1 SGHKS and CDR2 YYEKEE (reference sequence). The CDR3 has 16 amino acids. The trim removed 4 bases at V and 5 bases at J, leaving 13 bases unmatched. Here the CDR3 DNA reads TGTGCCAGCAGCCCAATCTATAAAACAGGGGGAACTGAAGCTTTCTTT. This encodes CASSPIYKTGGTEAFF.

The chain is built from TRBV20-1 and TRBJ2-1; D is unclear. The CDR3 length is 17 residues. CDR1 and CDR2 (germline): DFQATT, SNEGSKA (reference sequence). Trimming left V 3 bases short and J 0 bases short, with 18 bases between. This chain's CDR3 is CSASPEDWGSSYNEQFF. DNA for the CDR3: TGCAGTGCTAGTCCCGAAGATTGGGGAAGCTCCTACAATGAGCAGTTCTTC.

V usage is TRBV27 and J usage is TRBJ2-1; D tentatively reads TRBD1 or TRBD2 (6 bases each). Germline assignment: CDR1 MNHEY and CDR2 SMNVEV (reference sequence). CDR3 size: 14 residues. Trimming pared 1 base from V and 11 bases from J, leaving 15 bases between. The CDR3 DNA reads as TGTGCCAGCAGTTTATTGGCAGGGGAGGTGAAGCAGTTCTTC. This codes for CASSLLAGEVKQFF.

The chain combines TRBV5-1 with TRBJ2-3; no definite D call. The length of the CDR3 is 14 residues. CDR1 SGHRS and CDR2 YFSETQ come from the germline V gene. Trimming stripped 4 bases from V and 1 base from J, with 10 bases between. CDR3 protein: CASSPRVGTDTQYF. CDR3 coding DNA: TGCGCCAGCAGCCCCCGCGTGGGCACAGATACGCAGTATTTT.